Sequencing of this TCR beta chain was carried out in a study of OX40 agonist ivuxolimab in advanced cancers. The wider study: The group had a mean age of around 64 years, ranged from about 20 to 90, and was 75% to 85% male.

In germline, CDR1 is MDHEN, CDR2 SYDVKM. Losses at the gene ends were 6 bases for V and 4 bases for J; bases not matched to a gene: 14. This CDR3 region has 18 residues. General observations from the study: A proportion of nonresponders additionally exhibited low normalized T-cell clonal expansion.

By its share, this clone is medium-sized (0.01 to 0.1%). What it binds is unknown. The repertoire was sequenced with immunoSEQ multiplex PCR; TCRdb's copy has only in-frame clones and lacks some. The table includes over 10,000 clones, approximately 87% detected once. V gene TRBV28 combines with J gene TRBJ2-3; 12 bases are a match to TRBD2. This sequence was found in an adult with an advanced solid tumor such as melanoma, head and neck, liver or kidney cancer. This material consisted of CD4+ or CD8+ T cells sorted from blood, taken in a trial of the OX40 agonist ivuxolimab. The CDR3 DNA reads TGTGCCAGCAGCCTGACTAGCGGGAGAGGGGGGAGCGCAGATACGCAGTATTTT. This gives the protein CASSLTSGRGGSADTQYF.